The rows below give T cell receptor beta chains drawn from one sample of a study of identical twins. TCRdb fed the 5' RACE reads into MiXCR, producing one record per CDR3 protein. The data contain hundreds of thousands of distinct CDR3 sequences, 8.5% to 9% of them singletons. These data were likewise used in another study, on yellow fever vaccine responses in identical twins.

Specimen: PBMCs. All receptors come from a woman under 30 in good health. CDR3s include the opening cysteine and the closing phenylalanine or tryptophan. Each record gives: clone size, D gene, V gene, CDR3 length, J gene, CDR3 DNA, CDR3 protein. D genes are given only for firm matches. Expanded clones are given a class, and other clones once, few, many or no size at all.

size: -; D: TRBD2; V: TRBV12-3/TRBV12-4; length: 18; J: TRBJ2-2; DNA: TGTACCTGCAGTCCCAGGACTAGCGGGAGGGCCGGCACCGGGGAGCTGTTTTTT; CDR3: CTCSPRTSGRAGTGELFF
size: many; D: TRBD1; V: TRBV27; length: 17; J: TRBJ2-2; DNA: TGTGCCAGCAGTAAAGACAGGGCGTCGAGTTTTCCCGGGGAGCTGTTTTTT; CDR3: CASSKDRASSFPGELFF
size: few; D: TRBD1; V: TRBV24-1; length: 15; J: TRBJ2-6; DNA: TGTGCCACCAGTAAAACAGGGGCTGGGGCCAACGTCCTGACTTTC; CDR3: CATSKTGAGANVLTF
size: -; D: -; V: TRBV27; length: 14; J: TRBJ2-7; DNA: TGTGCCAGCAGCCCAAGAGGGGGGTTGGGAAAGCAGTACTTC; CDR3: CASSPRGGLGKQYF
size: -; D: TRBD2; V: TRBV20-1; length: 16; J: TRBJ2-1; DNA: TGCAGTGCTAGAGGGGGGCTAGCGGGGTCTGGGTATGAGCAGTTCTTC; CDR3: CSARGGLAGSGYEQFF
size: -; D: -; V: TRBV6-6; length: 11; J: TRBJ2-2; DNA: TGTGCCAGCAGGGAGGTGAGGGAGCTGTTTTTT; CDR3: CASREVRELFF
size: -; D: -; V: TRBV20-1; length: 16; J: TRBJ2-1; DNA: TGCAGTGCTAGAGCCCTAGCCCTCTTGGCCTACAATGAGCAGTTCTTC; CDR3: CSARALALLAYNEQFF
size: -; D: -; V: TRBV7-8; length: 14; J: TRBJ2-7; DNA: TGTGCCAGCAGCTTTCCGGGAGCCGAATACGAGCAGTACTTC; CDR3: CASSFPGAEYEQYF
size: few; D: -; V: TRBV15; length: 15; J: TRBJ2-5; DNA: TGTGCCACCAGCAGAGATCCGGGAACCCAAGAGACCCAGTACTTC; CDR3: CATSRDPGTQETQYF
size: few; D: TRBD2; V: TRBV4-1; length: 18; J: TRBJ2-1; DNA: TGCGCCAGCAGCCAATGGGAAGCGACTAGCGGAATCTACAATGAGCAGTTCTTC; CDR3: CASSQWEATSGIYNEQFF
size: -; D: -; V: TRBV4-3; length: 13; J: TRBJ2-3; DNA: TGCGCCAGCAGCCAAGAGGCCCTAGGTACGCAGTATTTT; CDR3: CASSQEALGTQYF
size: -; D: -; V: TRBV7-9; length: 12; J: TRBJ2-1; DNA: TGTGCCAGCACCCCGACGGGAAATGAGCAGTTCTTC; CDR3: CASTPTGNEQFF
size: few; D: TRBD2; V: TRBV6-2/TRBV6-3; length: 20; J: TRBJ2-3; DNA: TGTGCCAGCAGTTACTCGACGGGACTAGCGGGGATCCTTCGAACAGATACGCAGTATTTT; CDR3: CASSYSTGLAGILRTDTQYF
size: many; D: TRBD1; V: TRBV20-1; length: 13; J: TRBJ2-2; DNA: TGCAGTGCCCCCGGGACAGCCACCGGGGAGCTGTTTTTT; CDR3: CSAPGTATGELFF